Sequencing of this T cell receptor (beta chain) was carried out in a study of shared clonotypes between healthy human individuals. Recent acute infections and vaccinations were absent in the healthy HIV-negative adult donors. Naive CD4+ cells were CD45RA-selected; the remaining cells were memory. Turning to this clone: What it binds is unknown.

Profiling relied on immunoSEQ multiplex PCR, and the TCRdb table lists in-frame clones only, not all of them. This sample carries some 2.3 million clones, 85% to 95% of them seen once, and the ten largest clones take under 0.45%. Study-wide findings and caveats: Estimated clonotype richness was generally higher in naive than memory subsets.

This clonotype was sampled from a man between 18 and 29 years old in good health. Some clones in this sample may be carry-over from other donors' samples. Input material: naive CD4+ T cells from PBMCs. Documented subset: CD45RA+ positively selected.

CDR3 coding DNA: TGTGCCAGCAGCACCCCGTTGGGCCAGAACTCCTACGAGCAGTACTTC. It translates to CASSTPLGQNSYEQYF. The chain uses TRBV7-2 and TRBJ2-7; D is ambiguous. The CDR3 consists of 16 residues. The V end lost 5 bases, the J end lost 0 bases, and 17 bases lay between the germline ends. Germline CDR1 is SGHTA and CDR2 is FQGNSA.